This T cell receptor (beta chain) was identified during a study of blood T cells in healthy people across ages (dated by TCRdb to the mid-2010s). Turning to the overall study: Template switching captured roughly one uniquely barcoded TCR beta cDNA molecule per two T cells in model experiments. To avoid experimental bias, donors of different ages were spread randomly across the sequencing lanes. Donors were grouped into four age groups: young (average approximately 16 years), middle-aged (about 38), aged (around 56) and long-lived (approximately 81). Using deep sequencing normalized with unique cDNA molecular identifiers, the study measured how TCR beta repertoire diversity changes with age. Two additional independent replicas of 1 million unique cDNA reads from the same blood draw were analyzed for two donors (one aged 18 to 29 and one aged 80 or older).

The CDR3 sequence holds 15 residues, the cysteine and phenylalanine included. The retained sequence is limited to the CDR3, 45 bases, with the frame set at the first base. The germline V end is reduced by 0 bases and the J end by 3 bases; junction bases left unmatched: 2. Sequences MNHEY (CDR1) and SVGAGI (CDR2) are obtained from the germline V gene. This clonotype was recorded many times. Its antigen is not yet known. There are no base qualities to consult, and no much larger clone falls within one base. Library preparation used 5' RACE. The listed sequencing device is Illumina HiSeq 2500. A second 7 to 11 cycle PCR used a sample-barcoded 5' primer and a J-beta primer mix. Each TCR beta cDNA molecule received a unique molecular identifier from a template-switch 5' adaptor carrying 12 random nucleotides. At least 3 million CDR3-containing paired-end reads were obtained from each sample. First-strand cDNA was synthesized from all RNA with the Mint cDNA synthesis kit, primed by a TRBC-specific oligonucleotide. Following uracil-DNA glycosylase treatment, all cDNA underwent a first 18-cycle PCR with the universal primers M1SS and BC2_uni_R. As for the original processing: Each sample was normalized by randomly selecting 1 million high-quality reads, each carrying a distinct molecular identifier. Instead of being binned into consensus sequences, reads that shared molecular identifiers were thrown out. CDR3 identification, clonotype clustering and error correction used MiTCR with a Q25 quality threshold and the strictest error-elimination algorithm. A nonparametric unseen species model with Euler transformation was used to estimate lower-bound total TCR beta diversity. TCRdb trimmed the raw reads at Q25, called clones with MiXCR and kept productive beta chains. Each entry is one CDR3 protein sequence, shown with its most common DNA and genes. Here the V and J calls rest on TCRdb's processing, not on the authors' analysis. Recorded for this sample are more than 800,000 distinct CDR3 sequences; more than 40% of them occurred a single time. Under 20% of the sample is held by the ten biggest clonotypes.

What the authors observed across the whole study: Donor CMV infection status was unknown, potentially confounding age-related changes in expanded clonotypes. The percentage of naive T cells measured by flow cytometry correlated strongly with observed TCR beta diversity. Because profiling used bulk unsorted PBMCs, naive and antigen-experienced compartments could not be compared conclusively. Total diversity estimates from one million sequenced T cells were considered lower bounds and underestimates. Compared with the aged group, the long-lived group had more naive CD4+ T cells, fewer expanded clones and increased TCR diversity, a pattern suggesting age selection. As age increased, observed TCR beta diversity per million T cells dropped in a roughly linear way, and a significant reduction was already evident by age 40.

The 39 donors, aged 6 to 90 years, were systemically healthy Caucasian individuals from Russia. Ten milliliters of peripheral blood were drawn from each donor into EDTA-treated Vacutainer tubes. Ficoll-Paque density-gradient centrifugation was used to isolate PBMCs, with at least 6.5 million per sample. Total RNA, at least 6 micrograms per sample, was extracted from PBMCs with Trizol reagent. The percentages of naive CD45RAhigh/CD27high T cells were determined by flow cytometry on a PBMC aliquot from every donor. This TCR came from an older woman in good health. Sequencing was carried out using blood. This receptor chain uses TRBV6-5 and TRBJ2-4; 7 bases in between match TRBD2. The nucleotide sequence is given as TGTGCCAGCAGTTACTCGGGCGGGGGCAAAAACATTCAGTACTTC. Protein translation: CASSYSGGGKNIQYF.